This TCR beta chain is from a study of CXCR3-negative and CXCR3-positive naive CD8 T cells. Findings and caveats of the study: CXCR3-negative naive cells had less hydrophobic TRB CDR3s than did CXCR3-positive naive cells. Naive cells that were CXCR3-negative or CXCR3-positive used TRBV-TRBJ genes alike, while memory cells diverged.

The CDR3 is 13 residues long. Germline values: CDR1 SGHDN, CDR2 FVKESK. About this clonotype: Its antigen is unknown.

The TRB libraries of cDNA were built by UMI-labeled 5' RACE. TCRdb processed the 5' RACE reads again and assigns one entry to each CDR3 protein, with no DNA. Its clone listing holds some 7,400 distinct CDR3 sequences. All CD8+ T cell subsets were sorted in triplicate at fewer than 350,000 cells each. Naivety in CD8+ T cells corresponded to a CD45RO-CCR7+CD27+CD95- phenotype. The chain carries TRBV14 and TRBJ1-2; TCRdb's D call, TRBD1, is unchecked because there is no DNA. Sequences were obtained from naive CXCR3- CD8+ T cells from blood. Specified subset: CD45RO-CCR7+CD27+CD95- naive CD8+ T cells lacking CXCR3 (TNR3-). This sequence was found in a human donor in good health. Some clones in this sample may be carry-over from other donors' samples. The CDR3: CATSPGQNYGYTF.